Following are 31 T cell receptor beta chains from one sample sequenced in a study of OX40 agonist ivuxolimab in advanced cancers. Profiled with immunoSEQ multiplex PCR; TCRdb holds only in-frame clones, not every one. The sample has about 120,000 clones; roughly 93% are singletons. The input for sequencing was CD4+ or CD8+ T cells sorted from blood, taken in a trial of the OX40 agonist ivuxolimab. Receptors were obtained from an adult with an advanced solid tumor such as melanoma, head and neck, liver or kidney cancer.

The chain has TRBV7-3 and TRBJ2-1, with D perhaps TRBD1 (6 bases). The CDR3 spans 15 residues. V gave up 5 bases and J gave up 5 bases, with 16 bases separating them. Germline CDR1 SGHTA, CDR2 FQGTGA. CDR3 amino acids: CASSRQGGQDNEQFF. The CDR3 DNA reads as TGTGCCAGCAGCCGTCAAGGGGGTCAAGACAATGAGCAGTTCTTC.

The CDR3 protein is CASSLGAGDLTQYF. CDR3 DNA sequence: TGTGCCAGCAGCTTGGGAGCGGGAGATCTTACGCAGTATTTT. This chain links TRBV5-4 with TRBJ2-3, with 8 bases fitting TRBD2. Per germline, CDR1 SGHNT and CDR2 YYREEE (reference sequence). J lost 8 bases, V lost 0 bases, and 5 bases had no gene match. The CDR3 runs 14 residues.

The genes are TRBV5-1 and TRBJ2-2, with TRBD1 as a possible D gene (5 bases). Trimming removed 0 bases from V and 3 bases from J, with 12 bases in between. The V gene's germline CDR1 is SGHRS and CDR2 YFSETQ. CDR3 size: 16 residues. CDR3: CASSLASGYDTGELFF. Written as DNA, the CDR3 is TGCGCCAGCAGCTTGGCGTCAGGGTATGACACCGGGGAGCTGTTTTTT.

The chain uses TRBV7-6 and TRBJ2-7; TRBD1 matches at 7 bases. V shed 5 bases, J shed 1 base, and the junction held 2 bases outside the gene matches. This CDR3 comprises 13 residues. Germline V lookup: CDR1 SGHVS, CDR2 FNYEAQ. The CDR3: CASSPGQSYEQYF. The CDR3 coding sequence is TGTGCCAGCAGCCCGGGACAGTCCTACGAGCAGTACTTC.

This clone was seen just once. The V gene is TRBV2, the J gene TRBJ1-4; D call uncertain. With 7 bases removed from V and 0 bases from J, the gap between germline ends came to 9 bases. The CDR3 spans 14 residues. Germline V gene sequence: CDR1 SNHLY, CDR2 FYNNEI. CDR3 DNA sequence: TGTGCCAGCAACCCCGGCGCAACTAATGAAAAACTGTTTTTT. It codes for CASNPGATNEKLFF.

CDR3 sequence reads: CATSRGDMAGNQPQHF. The DNA of the CDR3 is TGTGCCACCAGCCGAGGTGACATGGCCGGAAATCAGCCCCAGCATTTT. This chain uses TRBV15 with TRBJ1-5; D is ambiguous. The CDR3 totals 16 residues. The V and J ends lost 5 bases and 4 bases respectively, with 18 bases between them. Germline CDR1 and CDR2: LNHNV and YYDKDF (reference sequence).

This chain connects TRBV18 to TRBJ1-4; D gene ambiguous. Germline CDR1 KGHSH, CDR2 LQKENI. CDR3 length: 13 amino acids. Trimming took 6 bases from V and 7 from J, leaving 12 bases between them. Here the CDR3 reads CASSGGMVEKLFF. CDR3 bases: TGTGCCAGCTCCGGTGGTATGGTTGAAAAACTGTTTTTT.

This CDR3 reads CKGTEAFF. The CDR3 coding sequence is TGCAAGGGCACTGAAGCTTTCTTT. This chain connects TRBV20-1 to TRBJ1-1; D is uncertain. Germline CDR1 reads DFQATT; CDR2 reads SNEGSKA (reference sequence). The CDR3 length is 8 residues.

The rearrangement joins TRBV28 to TRBJ2-7, with D perhaps TRBD2 (6 bases). This CDR3 comprises 16 residues. CDR1 is MDHEN, CDR2 SYDVKM, per germline. V shed 4 bases and J shed 7 bases, with 23 bases lying between them. The CDR3 spells CASSSTSSDKRVEQYF. For the CDR3, the DNA is TGTGCCAGCAGTTCAACATCTAGCGATAAACGCGTGGAGCAGTACTTC. The variable domain in full, completed from reference TRBV28 and TRBJ2-7, reads DVKVTQSSRYLVKRTGEKVFLECVQDMDHENMFWYRQDPGLGLRLIYFSYDVKMKEKGDIPEGYSVSREKKERFSLILESASTNQTSMYLCASSSTSSDKRVEQYFGPGTRLTVT.

This chain joins TRBV6-6 and TRBJ1-2; D remains ambiguous. Trimming shortened V by 2 bases and J by 3 bases, and 16 bases separated the two germline ends. The CDR3 is made up of 16 amino acids. Germline V CDR1 and CDR2: MNHNY, SVGAGI (reference sequence). Here the CDR3 DNA reads TGTGCCAGCAGTTACGTTTTGCCTCCTCCAGACTATGGCTACACCTTC. This codes for CASSYVLPPPDYGYTF.

V is TRBV2 and J is TRBJ1-2; 9 bases line up with TRBD1. With V trimmed by 5 bases and J by 10 bases, 11 bases remained unmatched. The CDR3 covers 14 residues. Per germline, CDR1 SNHLY and CDR2 FYNNEI. This chain's CDR3 is CASSPDRGRHNYTF. DNA for the CDR3: TGTGCCAGCAGTCCGGACAGGGGCCGTCATAACTACACCTTC.

V and J are TRBV7-2 and TRBJ2-7; tentatively, D is TRBD2 (5 bases). Germline V lookup: CDR1 SGHTA, CDR2 FQGNSA. This CDR3 is built from 15 residues. The V end was cut by 5 bases, the J end by 1 base, with 15 bases between. CDR3 in DNA: TGTGCCAGCAGCCAAGAGGGTGGGCTATCCTACGAGCAGTACTTC. Translating it yields CASSQEGGLSYEQYF.

This clone was seen once. The V and J genes are TRBV7-2 and TRBJ2-1; 8 bases are a match to TRBD2. Germline V gene sequence: CDR1 SGHTA, CDR2 FQGNSA. This CDR3 has 16 amino acids. Trimming removed 1 base from V and 5 bases from J; junction bases left unmatched: 7. CDR3: CASSLGGAGGNNEQFF. In nucleotides, the CDR3 is TGTGCCAGCAGCTTAGGCGGGGCGGGAGGAAACAATGAGCAGTTCTTC.

The chain uses TRBV6-4 and TRBJ1-1; 7 bases line up with TRBD1. The CDR3 contains 14 residues. Trimming cost V 4 bases and J 3 bases; bases outside gene matches: 5. Germline assignment: CDR1 MRHNA and CDR2 SNTAGT. The CDR3 sequence: CASSVATGDTEAFF. DNA for the CDR3: TGTGCCAGCAGTGTCGCTACAGGGGACACTGAAGCTTTCTTT.

This clone has just one count. This chain links TRBV19 with TRBJ1-5; 8 nucleotides match TRBD1. Germline assignment: CDR1 LNHDA and CDR2 SQIVND (reference sequence). The CDR3 spans 16 residues. Unmatched junction bases numbered 7, after V lost 4 bases and J lost 2 bases. This chain's CDR3 is CASSRGGQGGNQPQHF. The CDR3 region has the DNA TGTGCCAGTAGTAGGGGAGGACAGGGCGGCAATCAGCCCCAGCATTTT. The full variable domain, in which reference TRBV19 and TRBJ1-5 provide the parts outside the CDR3, is DGGITQSPKYLFRKEGQNVTLSCEQNLNHDAMYWYRQDPGQGLRLIYYSQIVNDFQKGDIAEGYSVSREKKESFPLTVTSAQKNPTAFYLCASSRGGQGGNQPQHFGDGTRLSIL.

The chain recombines TRBV9 with TRBJ1-1; possible D gene TRBD1, 5 bases. Trimming pared 0 bases from V and 0 bases from J, leaving 9 bases between. The CDR3 is 15 residues long. From germline, CDR1 is SGDLS and CDR2 YYNGEE. The CDR3 DNA sequence: TGTGCCAGCAGCGTAGATGGGGCCATGAACACTGAAGCTTTCTTT. Protein sequence: CASSVDGAMNTEAFF.

This clone came up once. The chain has TRBV6-6 and TRBJ1-2; 7 positions match TRBD1. CDR1 is MNHNY, CDR2 SVGAGI, per germline (reference sequence). V lost 2 bases, J lost 5 bases, and 11 bases stayed unmatched. CDR3 length: 16 amino acids. In DNA, the CDR3 is TGTGCCAGCAGTTACCCGTATGACAGGGACCTATATGGCTACACCTTC. Residues: CASSYPYDRDLYGYTF.

This clone appeared once. The chain combines TRBV5-5 with TRBJ2-7; D remains unclear. CDR1 is SGHKS and CDR2 is YYEKEE in the germline V gene (reference sequence). This CDR3 has 14 amino acids. Trimming cost V 3 bases and J 1 base, with 11 bases left between them. This CDR3 is CASSSNTPSYEQYF. The CDR3 DNA follows: TGTGCCAGCAGCTCGAACACTCCTTCCTACGAGCAGTACTTC.

The CDR3 DNA reads TGTGCCAGCACTAGCGGGGGGGCTTCAGATACGCAGTATTTT. Its translation is CASTSGGASDTQYF. The J gene is TRBJ2-3, the V gene TRBV6-1; 12 bases match TRBD2. The V gene's germline CDR1 is MNHNS and CDR2 SASEGT. The length of the CDR3 is 14 residues. The J segment lost 4 bases and the V segment lost 7 bases, leaving 3 bases of the junction unmatched.

The J gene is TRBJ2-6, the V gene TRBV28; no clear D. The length of the CDR3 is 14 residues. The germline V gene has CDR1 MDHEN and CDR2 SYDVKM. The ends were cut back, 4 bases at V and 2 bases at J, with 6 bases in the middle. CDR3 DNA sequence: TGTGCCAGCAGTTCCCCCCCTGGGGCCAACGTCCTGACTTTC. It yields the protein CASSSPPGANVLTF.

The V and J genes are TRBV7-9 and TRBJ2-5, with a possible D match to TRBD1 (5 bases). Germline V gene data show CDR1 as SEHNR and CDR2 as FQNEAQ (reference sequence). V gave up 4 bases and J gave up 1 base, with 7 bases separating them. The CDR3 length is 13 residues. The CDR3 nucleotides read TGTGCCAGCAGCTCGACAGCCCAAGAGACCCAGTACTTC. Translating gives CASSSTAQETQYF. Complete variable domain (other parts from reference TRBV7-9 and TRBJ2-5): DTGVSQNPRHKITKRGQNVTFRCDPISEHNRLYWYRQTLGQGPEFLTYFQNEAQLEKSRLLSDRFSAERPKGSFSTLEIQRTEQGDSAMYLCASSSTAQETQYFGPGTRLLVL.

CDR3 nucleotides: TGTGCCAGCAGCCACGGAGCCCGGGGGGCAACTAATGAAAAACTGTTTTTT. Its protein is CASSHGARGATNEKLFF. This chain joins TRBV28 and TRBJ1-4; a possible D gene is TRBD1 (5 bases). Deletions cut 6 bases from V and 0 bases from J, with 17 bases between. The CDR3 covers 17 residues. Germline CDR1 is MDHEN and CDR2 is SYDVKM.

The chain recombines TRBV6-6 with TRBJ1-5; D is undetermined. Germline CDR1 reads MNHNY; CDR2 reads SVGAGI (reference sequence). V was clipped by 7 bases and J by 2 bases, with 15 bases between them. The CDR3 has 15 residues. The CDR3 DNA follows: TGTGCCAGCATCAAGGGTCATGGGGGCAATCAGCCCCAGCATTTT. Its translation is CASIKGHGGNQPQHF.

DNA of the CDR3: TGTGCCAGCAGAGAAAGGGTGGGCACTGAAGCTTTCTTT. Its protein is CASRERVGTEAFF. V usage is TRBV6-1 and J usage is TRBJ1-1; no reliable D call. Trimming cost V 6 bases and J 4 bases, with 12 bases left between them. Germline V CDR1 and CDR2: MNHNS, SASEGT. The CDR3 loop spans 13 amino acids.

The chain employs TRBV7-2 and TRBJ2-5; the match to TRBD1 covers 7 bases. This CDR3 region has 19 residues. The trim removed 4 bases at V and 0 bases at J, leaving 17 bases unmatched. Germline V gene sequence: CDR1 SGHTA, CDR2 FQGNSA. Here the CDR3 DNA reads TGTGCCAGCAGCTACCGGACAGGCTACTTCGAACCGTACCAAGAGACCCAGTACTTC. This sequence encodes CASSYRTGYFEPYQETQYF.

The rearrangement links TRBV7-9 to TRBJ1-1, with D uncertain. The CDR3 loop spans 14 amino acids. The ends were cut back, 3 bases at V and 5 bases at J, with 13 bases in the middle. Germline CDR1 SEHNR, CDR2 FQNEAQ (reference sequence). CDR3 amino acids: CASSLGFSATEAFF. The CDR3 nucleotides read TGTGCCAGCAGCTTGGGGTTTTCAGCTACTGAAGCTTTCTTT. Complete variable domain (other parts from reference TRBV7-9 and TRBJ1-1): DTGVSQNPRHKITKRGQNVTFRCDPISEHNRLYWYRQTLGQGPEFLTYFQNEAQLEKSRLLSDRFSAERPKGSFSTLEIQRTEQGDSAMYLCASSLGFSATEAFFGQGTRLTVV.

This chain links TRBV18 with TRBJ2-5; possibly TRBD2 for D (5 bases). The germline V gene has CDR1 KGHSH and CDR2 LQKENI. V lost 4 bases and J 0 bases, leaving 12 bases between the germline ends. The CDR3 runs to 15 residues. CDR3 DNA sequence: TGTGCCAGCTCACGGGAGCCCCTGTACCAAGAGACCCAGTACTTC. Amino acid sequence: CASSREPLYQETQYF.

The chain joins TRBV7-8 to TRBJ1-5; tentatively, D is TRBD1 (5 bases). The CDR3 is 15 amino acids. V lost 5 bases to trimming and J lost 5 bases, with 16 bases between them. CDR1 and CDR2 from the germline V gene are SGHVS and FQNEAQ. The CDR3 DNA follows: TGTGCCAGCAGCCTCAACCGGGACTATGATCAGCCCCAGCATTTT. This sequence encodes CASSLNRDYDQPQHF.

This rearrangement joins TRBV6-1 to TRBJ1-4; D unresolved. The CDR3 covers 16 residues. V was clipped by 4 bases and J by 5 bases, with 17 bases between them. The germline V gene encodes CDR1 MNHNS and CDR2 SASEGT. The CDR3 loop reads CASSGTYYGRNEKLFF. The DNA for the CDR3 is TGTGCCAGCAGTGGGACCTACTATGGACGAAATGAAAAACTGTTTTTT.

V is TRBV21-1 and J is TRBJ1-5; TRBD1 is the table's D call and was not checked against the DNA. TRBV21-1 is a pseudogene segment. The CDR3 runs to 17 residues. The CDR3 DNA sequence: TGTGCCAGCAGCAAGCAGGACAGGAAACATAGCAATCAGCCCCAGCATTTT. Amino acid sequence: CASSKQDRKHSNQPQHF.

The rearrangement joins TRBV5-1 to TRBJ1-1, with no clear D. The CDR3 spans 13 residues. The V end was cut by 0 bases, the J end by 0 bases, with 3 bases between. Germline V lookup: CDR1 SGHRS, CDR2 YFSETQ. The CDR3 nucleotides read TGCGCCAGCAGCTTGGCGCTGAACACTGAAGCTTTCTTT. Residues: CASSLALNTEAFF.